Only a few counts were recorded for the clone carrying this T cell receptor (beta chain). The antigen remains undetermined. The data were taken from a study of cytomegalovirus exposure and HLA in healthy donors. Study-level results: The classifier, whose performance was assessed in both the original and validation cohorts, reportedly diagnosed cytomegalovirus status with high specificity and sensitivity. Most TCR sequences were seen very rarely across donors, but some public TCRs occurred in many. It was confirmed in vitro that a few of the CMV-associated chains were specific for CMV antigens.

After removal of 0 bases from V and 7 bases from J, the junction contained 6 bases not matched to a gene. Germline V gene lookup returns CDR1 MNHEY and CDR2 SVGAGI. This CDR3 is 14 amino acids long. TCRdb's copy holds only in-frame clones and misses some; the assay was immunoSEQ multiplex PCR. The data contain about 240,000 clones, around 85% of them singletons. The sequenced sample was PBMCs. The receptor was isolated from a woman aged 25 to 39 in good health and CMV-seropositive. J is TRBJ2-7 and V is TRBV6-5; TRBD1 matches at 7 bases. The CDR3 is CASSYSRQGVEQYF. CDR3 nucleotide sequence: TGTGCCAGCAGTTACTCTAGGCAGGGGGTTGAGCAGTACTTC.